Listed below are T cell receptor beta chains from one sample, sequenced in a study of control samples from healthy donors and cancer patients. Sequencing used immunoSEQ multiplex PCR; TCRdb keeps in-frame clones, though not all of them. This sample has about 130,000 clones; approximately 92% occur once, and the top ten carry roughly 2.5%. Sequenced input: blood. These receptors originate from a man aged 40-50 years in good health. Each CDR3 is given with its conserved first and last residue. The order of the fields is D gene, V gene, J gene, clone size, CDR3 protein, CDR3 DNA. The D gene is left open where the match is weak. Clone size is not always given. Where it is, it says once, few, many or a class for expanded clones.

d_gene: .; v_gene: TRBV9; j_gene: TRBJ2-1; abundance: .; CDR3aa: CASSHRGLGTYNEQFF; CDR3nt: TGTGCCAGCAGCCACAGAGGTCTGGGGACCTACAATGAGCAGTTCTTC
d_gene: .; v_gene: TRBV21-1; j_gene: TRBJ2-7; abundance: once; CDR3aa: CASSKVPYRAMRQYF; CDR3nt: TGTGCCAGCAGCAAAGTTCCGTACAGGGCGATGCGGCAGTACTTC
d_gene: .; v_gene: TRBV19; j_gene: TRBJ1-4; abundance: .; CDR3aa: CASLPKGRTNEKLFF; CDR3nt: TGTGCCAGCCTACCCAAGGGGCGAACTAATGAAAAACTGTTTTTT
d_gene: .; v_gene: TRBV7-3; j_gene: TRBJ2-3; abundance: .; CDR3aa: CASSLRGLTDTQYF; CDR3nt: TGTGCCAGCAGCTTAAGGGGACTCACAGATACGCAGTATTTT
d_gene: .; v_gene: TRBV3-1/TRBV3-2; j_gene: TRBJ2-2; abundance: .; CDR3aa: CASSQEEGKDTGELFF; CDR3nt: TGTGCCAGCAGCCAAGAGGAGGGCAAGGACACCGGGGAGCTGTTTTTT
d_gene: .; v_gene: TRBV30; j_gene: TRBJ1-5; abundance: .; CDR3aa: CAWSVGTVNQPQHF; CDR3nt: TGTGCCTGGAGTGTAGGCACGGTGAATCAGCCCCAGCATTTT
d_gene: .; v_gene: TRBV5-1; j_gene: TRBJ2-7; abundance: .; CDR3aa: CASSSGTSSYLEQYF; CDR3nt: TGCGCCAGCAGCTCGGGTACGAGCTCCTACCTCGAGCAGTACTTC
d_gene: TRBD2; v_gene: TRBV28; j_gene: TRBJ2-3; abundance: .; CDR3aa: CASGKLAGAIDTQYF; CDR3nt: TGTGCCAGCGGAAAACTAGCGGGGGCCATAGATACGCAGTATTTT
d_gene: TRBD2; v_gene: TRBV10-3; j_gene: TRBJ2-1; abundance: .; CDR3aa: CAISDLAGGKTKHNEQFF; CDR3nt: TGTGCCATCAGTGACTTAGCGGGGGGAAAGACAAAACACAATGAGCAGTTCTTC
d_gene: TRBD1; v_gene: TRBV5-1; j_gene: TRBJ1-2; abundance: .; CDR3aa: CARGTGGEYNYGYTF; CDR3nt: TGCGCCAGAGGGACAGGGGGCGAATATAACTATGGCTACACCTTC
d_gene: TRBD1; v_gene: TRBV6-6; j_gene: TRBJ2-3; abundance: .; CDR3aa: CASSRDRSPDTQYF; CDR3nt: TGTGCCAGCAGCCGGGACAGGTCCCCAGATACGCAGTATTTT
d_gene: .; v_gene: TRBV6-5; j_gene: TRBJ2-1; abundance: .; CDR3aa: CASTWPDNNEQFF; CDR3nt: TGTGCCAGCACCTGGCCAGATAACAATGAGCAGTTCTTC
d_gene: .; v_gene: TRBV19; j_gene: TRBJ2-1; abundance: .; CDR3aa: CASSTTSSYNEQFF; CDR3nt: TGTGCCAGTAGTACCACTAGCTCCTACAATGAGCAGTTCTTC
d_gene: .; v_gene: TRBV10-2; j_gene: TRBJ2-5; abundance: once; CDR3aa: CATRGAYWETQYF; CDR3nt: TGCGCCACCCGGGGGGCCTATTGGGAGACCCAGTACTTC
d_gene: .; v_gene: TRBV27; j_gene: TRBJ1-5; abundance: .; CDR3aa: CASKPVQGNQPQHF; CDR3nt: TGTGCCAGCAAACCTGTACAGGGCAATCAGCCCCAGCATTTT
d_gene: .; v_gene: TRBV29-1; j_gene: TRBJ2-5; abundance: .; CDR3aa: CSVVAGTQETQYF; CDR3nt: TGCAGCGTTGTCGCTGGGACCCAAGAGACCCAGTACTTC
d_gene: .; v_gene: TRBV10-2; j_gene: TRBJ1-2; abundance: .; CDR3aa: CASSEGPYGYTF; CDR3nt: TGCGCCAGCAGTGAGGGCCCCTATGGCTACACCTTC
d_gene: .; v_gene: TRBV28; j_gene: TRBJ2-5; abundance: .; CDR3aa: CASSFVSGETQYF; CDR3nt: TGTGCCAGCAGTTTCGTCTCGGGAGAGACCCAGTACTTC
d_gene: TRBD2; v_gene: TRBV10-3; j_gene: TRBJ2-6; abundance: .; CDR3aa: CASASGGAGANVLTF; CDR3nt: TGTGCCAGCGCTAGCGGGGGGGCTGGGGCCAACGTCCTGACTTTC
d_gene: TRBD1; v_gene: TRBV29-1; j_gene: TRBJ1-2; abundance: .; CDR3aa: CSVVSPTGGYYGYTF; CDR3nt: TGCAGCGTCGTATCCCCTACAGGGGGTTATTATGGCTACACCTTC
d_gene: .; v_gene: TRBV5-6; j_gene: TRBJ1-1; abundance: .; CDR3aa: CASSLNTEAFF; CDR3nt: TGTGCCAGCAGCCTGAACACTGAAGCTTTCTTT
d_gene: TRBD1; v_gene: TRBV24-1; j_gene: TRBJ2-1; abundance: .; CDR3aa: CATSAGQGYYNEQFF; CDR3nt: TGTGCCACCAGTGCTGGACAGGGGTATTACAATGAGCAGTTCTTC
d_gene: .; v_gene: TRBV6-6; j_gene: TRBJ2-7; abundance: .; CDR3aa: CASKRGGTYEQYF; CDR3nt: TGTGCCAGCAAGAGAGGAGGAACCTACGAGCAGTACTTC
d_gene: TRBD1; v_gene: TRBV2; j_gene: TRBJ2-2; abundance: few; CDR3aa: CASTGQGVLAGELFF; CDR3nt: TGTGCCAGCACCGGACAGGGGGTATTAGCCGGGGAGCTGTTTTTT
d_gene: TRBD1; v_gene: TRBV7-9; j_gene: TRBJ1-1; abundance: .; CDR3aa: CASSAHGDSVLKAFF; CDR3nt: TGTGCCAGCAGCGCACATGGGGACAGCGTTTTAAAAGCTTTCTTT
d_gene: TRBD1; v_gene: TRBV5-1; j_gene: TRBJ1-2; abundance: .; CDR3aa: CASTPETGGGYGYTF; CDR3nt: TGCGCCAGCACGCCGGAGACAGGGGGTGGTTATGGCTACACCTTC
d_gene: .; v_gene: TRBV30; j_gene: TRBJ1-1; abundance: .; CDR3aa: CAWRGPATVNTEAFF; CDR3nt: TGTGCCTGGAGGGGACCCGCGACAGTGAACACTGAAGCTTTCTTT
d_gene: .; v_gene: TRBV5-5; j_gene: TRBJ2-1; abundance: .; CDR3aa: CASSLGQSINEQFF; CDR3nt: TGTGCCAGCAGCTTGGGACAGTCGATCAATGAGCAGTTCTTC
d_gene: TRBD2; v_gene: TRBV6-5; j_gene: TRBJ2-1; abundance: once; CDR3aa: CASTSLSGGPGEQFF; CDR3nt: TGTGCCAGCACCTCCCTTAGCGGGGGGCCAGGGGAGCAGTTCTTC